The clone carrying this T cell receptor beta chain has ten or more counts. V shed 7 bases and J shed 7 bases, with 16 bases lying between them. The CDR3 loop spans 14 amino acids. Unique molecular identifiers were incorporated into the prepared TCRbeta library. TCRdb analysed the PCR reads with MiXCR anew, one entry per CDR3 protein. The sample has 490,000 or so distinct CDR3 sequences, 9.5% to 15% seen once. These data come from a study of T-cell reconstitution after alpha-beta-depleted transplantation in children. The origin of this receptor is a human donor who donated a stem cell graft to a child with combined immunodeficiency. Material: PBMCs from the stem cell graft donor, obtained from the stem cell graft. The rearrangement joins TRBV12-3 or TRBV12-4 to TRBJ1-4, with D perhaps TRBD1 (6 bases). CDR3 sequence reads: CASNQGRGSEKLFF. In nucleotides, the CDR3 is TGTGCCAGCAACCAGGGGCGGGGGAGTGAAAAACTGTTTTTT.